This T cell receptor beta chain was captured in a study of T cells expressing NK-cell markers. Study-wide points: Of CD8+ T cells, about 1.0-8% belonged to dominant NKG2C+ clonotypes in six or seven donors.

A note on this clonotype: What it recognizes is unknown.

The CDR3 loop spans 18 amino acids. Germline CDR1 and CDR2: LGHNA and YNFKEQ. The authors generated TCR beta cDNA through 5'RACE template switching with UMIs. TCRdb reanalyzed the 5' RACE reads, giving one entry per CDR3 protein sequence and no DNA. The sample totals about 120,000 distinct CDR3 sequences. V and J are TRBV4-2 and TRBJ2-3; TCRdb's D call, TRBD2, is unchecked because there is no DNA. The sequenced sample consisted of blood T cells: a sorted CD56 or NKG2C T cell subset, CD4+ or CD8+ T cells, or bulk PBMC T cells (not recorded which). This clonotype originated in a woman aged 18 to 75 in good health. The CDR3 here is CASSPTSATSVATDTQYF.